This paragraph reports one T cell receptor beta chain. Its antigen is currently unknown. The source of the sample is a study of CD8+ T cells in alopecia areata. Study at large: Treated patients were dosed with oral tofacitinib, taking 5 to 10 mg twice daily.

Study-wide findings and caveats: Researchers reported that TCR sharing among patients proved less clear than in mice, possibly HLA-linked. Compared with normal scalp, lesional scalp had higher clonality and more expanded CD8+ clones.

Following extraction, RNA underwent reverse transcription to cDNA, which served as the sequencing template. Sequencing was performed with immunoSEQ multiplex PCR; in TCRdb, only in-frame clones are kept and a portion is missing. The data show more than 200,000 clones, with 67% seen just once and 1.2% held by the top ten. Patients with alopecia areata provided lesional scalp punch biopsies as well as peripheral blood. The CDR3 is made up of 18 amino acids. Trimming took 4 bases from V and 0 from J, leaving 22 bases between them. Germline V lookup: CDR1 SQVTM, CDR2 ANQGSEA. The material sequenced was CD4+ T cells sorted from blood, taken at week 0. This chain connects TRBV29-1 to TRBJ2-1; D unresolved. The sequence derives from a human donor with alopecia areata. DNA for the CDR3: TGCAGCGTTGCGGGTCTCATGGGAACGTCGTCCTCCTACAATGAGCAGTTCTTC. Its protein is CSVAGLMGTSSSYNEQFF.